This record covers a single T cell receptor (beta chain). This clone was detected once. The target of this receptor is not known. Per-base quality was not reported, and no clone a single base away is much larger than it. Enrolling through a virtual design, the prospective study's participants ranged in age from roughly 18 to 89 years and lived across some 23 United States geographic areas. In the prospective study, participants were assigned to cohorts based on the clinical history participants reported in a screening survey and a study questionnaire. ImmuneRACE Cohort 3 recovered participants were defined by two consecutive negative NP/OP PCR tests, healthcare professional clearance, or symptom resolution. Each participant in the prospective study had whole blood, serum and a nasopharyngeal or oropharyngeal swab collected by mobile phlebotomists. Additional blood draws and questionnaires over an approximately two-month period could optionally be provided by prospective study participants. Before DNA extraction, blood samples from the prospective study were shipped at room temperature or frozen.

TCRbeta CDR3 regions were amplified from genomic DNA using the immunoSEQ Assay, a bias-controlled multiplex PCR. On the study's bioinformatics: Nucleated cell counts per sample were estimated from amplification of reference gene primers within the assay. To quantify the absolute abundance of each unique TCRbeta CDR3 rearrangement, sequence reads were collapsed and filtered. For each sample, productive Simpson clonality was calculated by taking the square root of Simpson's diversity index across productive rearrangements. Drawn from immuneACCESS, this table holds only the in-frame rearrangements with V and J called that TCRdb kept. Clones are partly lost; checked studies trace under half to an unresolved V gene and leave the rest unexplained. V, J and clone size reflect that table, while D and trimming were determined from the DNA. The sample contains 400,000 to 450,000 clones, approximately 90% of them found a single time. Of the sample, 1.1% falls within the top ten clones.

The germline V gene (reference sequence) supplies CDR1 SEHNR and CDR2 FQNEAQ. There are 16 amino acids in the CDR3, from cysteine to phenylalanine inclusive. CDR3 DNA only is kept here, 48 bases in frame from base 1. V is shortened by 1 base, J by 0 bases, and the region joining them spans 7 bases. This specimen belongs to a study of blood T cell repertoires in COVID-19 (dated by TCRdb to about 2020). The study in broad terms: Samples covering the acute and convalescent phases of COVID-19 were provided by collaborators in the United States, Italy and Spain. The repertoires were made available in a free public database intended to serve as a resource for research on the immune response to SARS-CoV-2. Deeply sampled blood TCRbeta repertoires from subjects exposed to, actively infected with, or recovered from COVID-19 were included in the dataset. The material from the prospective study consisted of cDNA or gDNA derived from T cells, B-cell-depleted T cells, or PBMCs. The samples were drawn from the first 160 participants of the ongoing ImmuneRACE study and from 950 to 1,500 subjects provided by 6 global collaborators. Sample metadata almost always included a de-identified subject ID, COVID-19 status, age in years and sex. HLA class I and class II types, where available, came from metadata supplied by the sample provider rather than from assay-based typing.

Here is what the overall study found, with its caveats: Clinical and demographic metadata were provided uncurated, with the amount varying by source and participant.

The sequencing input was PBMCs or T cells enriched from blood (not recorded which). The sequence was obtained from a man aged 25 to 40 who had recovered from COVID-19. The chain is assembled from TRBV7-9 and TRBJ2-6, with the D gene call left open. The encoded CDR3 is CASSLVYSSGANVLTF. Here is the DNA: TGTGCCAGCAGCTTAGTGTACAGCTCTGGGGCCAACGTCCTGACTTTC.